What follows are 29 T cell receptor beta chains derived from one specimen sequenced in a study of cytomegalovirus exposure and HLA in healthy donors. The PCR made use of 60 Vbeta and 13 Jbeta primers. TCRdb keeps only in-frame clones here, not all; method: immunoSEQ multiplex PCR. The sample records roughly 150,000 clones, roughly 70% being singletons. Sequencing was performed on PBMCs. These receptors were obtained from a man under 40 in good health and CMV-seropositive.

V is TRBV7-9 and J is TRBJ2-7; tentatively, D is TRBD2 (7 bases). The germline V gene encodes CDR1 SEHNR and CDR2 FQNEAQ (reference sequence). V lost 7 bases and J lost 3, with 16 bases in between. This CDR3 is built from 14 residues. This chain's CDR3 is CASTGGGVGYEQYF. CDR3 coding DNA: TGTGCCAGCACTGGAGGGGGGGTAGGCTACGAGCAGTACTTC.

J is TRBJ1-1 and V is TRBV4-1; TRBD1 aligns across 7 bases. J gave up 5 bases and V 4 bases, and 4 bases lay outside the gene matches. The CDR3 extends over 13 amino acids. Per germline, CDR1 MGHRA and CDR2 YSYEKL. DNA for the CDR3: TGCGCCAGCAGCCGAGAGGGGGCTACTGAAGCTTTCTTT. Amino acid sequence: CASSREGATEAFF.

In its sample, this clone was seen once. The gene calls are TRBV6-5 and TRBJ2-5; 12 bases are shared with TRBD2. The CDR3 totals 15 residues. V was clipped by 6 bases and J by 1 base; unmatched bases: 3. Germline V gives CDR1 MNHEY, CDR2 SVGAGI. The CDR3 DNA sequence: TGTGCCAGCAGGGGACTAGCGGGCCCCCAAGAGACCCAGTACTTC. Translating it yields CASRGLAGPQETQYF.

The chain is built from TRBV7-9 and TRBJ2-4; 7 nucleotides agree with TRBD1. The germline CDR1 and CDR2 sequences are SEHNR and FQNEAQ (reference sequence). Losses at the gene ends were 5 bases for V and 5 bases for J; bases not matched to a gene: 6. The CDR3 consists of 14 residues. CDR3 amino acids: CASSTRDSQNIQYF. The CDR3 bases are TGTGCCAGCAGCACCCGGGACAGCCAAAACATTCAGTACTTC.

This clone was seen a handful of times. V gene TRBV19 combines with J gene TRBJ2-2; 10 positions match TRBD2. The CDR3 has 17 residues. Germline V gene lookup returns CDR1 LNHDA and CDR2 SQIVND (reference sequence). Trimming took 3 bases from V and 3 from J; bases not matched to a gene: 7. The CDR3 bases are TGTGCCAGTAGTATCGGACTAGCGGCAACCGACACCGGGGAGCTGTTTTTT. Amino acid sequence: CASSIGLAATDTGELFF. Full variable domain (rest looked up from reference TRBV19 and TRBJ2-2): DGGITQSPKYLFRKEGQNVTLSCEQNLNHDAMYWYRQDPGQGLRLIYYSQIVNDFQKGDIAEGYSVSREKKESFPLTVTSAQKNPTAFYLCASSIGLAATDTGELFFGEGSRLTVL.

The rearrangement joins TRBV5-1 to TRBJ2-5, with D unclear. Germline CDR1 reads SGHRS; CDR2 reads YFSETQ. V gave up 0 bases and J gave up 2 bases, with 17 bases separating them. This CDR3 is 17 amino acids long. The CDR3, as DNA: TGCGCCAGCAGCTTGGTTGGTTTTTGGCAGAAACAAGAGACCCAGTACTTC. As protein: CASSLVGFWQKQETQYF.

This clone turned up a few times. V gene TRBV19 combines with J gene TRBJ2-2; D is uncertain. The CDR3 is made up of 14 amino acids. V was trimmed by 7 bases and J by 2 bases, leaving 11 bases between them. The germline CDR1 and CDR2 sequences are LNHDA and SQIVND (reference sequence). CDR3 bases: TGTGCCAGTAAGTCTCCGGTAAACACCGGGGAGCTGTTTTTT. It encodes CASKSPVNTGELFF.

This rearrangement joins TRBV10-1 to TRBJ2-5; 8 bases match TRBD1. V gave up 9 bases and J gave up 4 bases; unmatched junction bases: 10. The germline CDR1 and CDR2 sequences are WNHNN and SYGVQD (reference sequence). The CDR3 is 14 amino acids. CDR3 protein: CASQPGQDPETQYF. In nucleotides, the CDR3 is TGCGCCAGTCAACCGGGACAGGACCCAGAGACCCAGTACTTC.

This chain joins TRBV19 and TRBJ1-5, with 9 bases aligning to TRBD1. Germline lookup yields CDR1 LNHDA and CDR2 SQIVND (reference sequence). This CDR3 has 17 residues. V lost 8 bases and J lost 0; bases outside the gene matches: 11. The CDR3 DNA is TGTGCCAGTTTAGACAGGGGGGGCTTTTATAGCAATCAGCCCCAGCATTTT. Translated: CASLDRGGFYSNQPQHF.

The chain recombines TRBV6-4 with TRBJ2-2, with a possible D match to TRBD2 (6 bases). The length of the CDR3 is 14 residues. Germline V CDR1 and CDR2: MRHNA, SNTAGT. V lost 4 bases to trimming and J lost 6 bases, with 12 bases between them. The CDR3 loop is CASSAGGRPGELFF. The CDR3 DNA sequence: TGTGCCAGCAGTGCAGGAGGGCGGCCCGGGGAGCTGTTTTTT.

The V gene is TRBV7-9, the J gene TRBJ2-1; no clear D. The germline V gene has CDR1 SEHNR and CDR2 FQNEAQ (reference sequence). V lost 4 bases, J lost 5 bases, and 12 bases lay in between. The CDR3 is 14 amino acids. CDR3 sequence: CASSSIDTHNEQFF. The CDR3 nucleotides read TGTGCCAGCAGCTCTATCGACACGCACAATGAGCAGTTCTTC. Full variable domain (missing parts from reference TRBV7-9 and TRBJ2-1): DTGVSQNPRHKITKRGQNVTFRCDPISEHNRLYWYRQTLGQGPEFLTYFQNEAQLEKSRLLSDRFSAERPKGSFSTLEIQRTEQGDSAMYLCASSSIDTHNEQFFGPGTRLTVL.

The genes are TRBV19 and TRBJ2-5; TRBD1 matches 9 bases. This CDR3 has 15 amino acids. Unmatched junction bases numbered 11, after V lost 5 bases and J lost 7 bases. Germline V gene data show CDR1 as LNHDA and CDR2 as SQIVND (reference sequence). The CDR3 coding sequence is TGTGCCAGTAGTCCGGGACAGGGTAGTCTAGGGACCCAGTACTTC. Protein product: CASSPGQGSLGTQYF.

CDR3 sequence: CASGTADEQFF. The CDR3 DNA is TGTGCCAGCGGTACAGCAGATGAGCAGTTCTTC. The J gene is TRBJ2-1, the V gene TRBV9; D gene uncertain. CDR1 is SGDLS and CDR2 is YYNGEE in the germline V gene. CDR3 length: 11 residues. Trimming took 7 bases from V and 8 from J, leaving 10 bases between them.

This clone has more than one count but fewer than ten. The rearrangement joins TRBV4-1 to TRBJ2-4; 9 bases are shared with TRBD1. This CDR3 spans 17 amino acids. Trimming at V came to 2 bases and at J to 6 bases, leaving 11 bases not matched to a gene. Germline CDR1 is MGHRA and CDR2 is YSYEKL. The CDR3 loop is CASSQPTGGVSVNIQYF. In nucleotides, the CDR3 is TGCGCCAGCAGCCAACCGACAGGGGGTGTCTCGGTAAACATTCAGTACTTC.

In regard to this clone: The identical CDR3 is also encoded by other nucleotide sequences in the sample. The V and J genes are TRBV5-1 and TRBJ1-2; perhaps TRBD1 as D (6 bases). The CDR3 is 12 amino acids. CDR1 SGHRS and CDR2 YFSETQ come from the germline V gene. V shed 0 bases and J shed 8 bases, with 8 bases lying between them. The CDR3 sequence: CASSLDRDGYTF. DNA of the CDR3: TGCGCCAGCAGCTTGGACAGGGACGGCTACACCTTC.

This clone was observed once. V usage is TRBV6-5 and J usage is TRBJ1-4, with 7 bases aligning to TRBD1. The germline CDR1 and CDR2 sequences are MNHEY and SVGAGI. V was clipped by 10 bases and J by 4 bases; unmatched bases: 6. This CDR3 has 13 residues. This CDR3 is CAKMTGFNEKLFF. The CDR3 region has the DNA TGTGCCAAGATGACAGGGTTTAATGAAAAACTGTTTTTT.

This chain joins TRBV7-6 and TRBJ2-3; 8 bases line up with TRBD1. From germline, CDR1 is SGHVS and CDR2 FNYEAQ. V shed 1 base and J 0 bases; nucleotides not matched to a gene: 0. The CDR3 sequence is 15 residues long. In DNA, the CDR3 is TGTGCCAGCAGCTTAGGACAGGGGAGCACAGATACGCAGTATTTT. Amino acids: CASSLGQGSTDTQYF.

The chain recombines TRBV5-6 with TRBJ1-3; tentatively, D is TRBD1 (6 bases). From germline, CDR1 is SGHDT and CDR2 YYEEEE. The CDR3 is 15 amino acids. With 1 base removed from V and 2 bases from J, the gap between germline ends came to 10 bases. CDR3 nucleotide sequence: TGTGCCAGCAGCTTGAAGCCAGGGGCTGGAAACACCATATATTTT. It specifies CASSLKPGAGNTIYF.

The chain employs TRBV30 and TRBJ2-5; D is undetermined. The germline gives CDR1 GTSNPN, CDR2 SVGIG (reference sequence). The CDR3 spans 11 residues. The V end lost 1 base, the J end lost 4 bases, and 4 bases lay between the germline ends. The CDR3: CAWSEAETQYF. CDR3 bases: TGTGCCTGGAGTGAAGCAGAGACCCAGTACTTC.

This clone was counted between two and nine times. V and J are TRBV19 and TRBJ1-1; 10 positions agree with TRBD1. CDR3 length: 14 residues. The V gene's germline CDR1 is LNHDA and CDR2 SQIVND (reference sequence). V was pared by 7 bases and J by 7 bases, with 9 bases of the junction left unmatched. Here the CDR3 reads CASISRQGAVEAFF. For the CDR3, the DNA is TGTGCCAGTATATCGCGACAGGGGGCGGTTGAAGCTTTCTTT.

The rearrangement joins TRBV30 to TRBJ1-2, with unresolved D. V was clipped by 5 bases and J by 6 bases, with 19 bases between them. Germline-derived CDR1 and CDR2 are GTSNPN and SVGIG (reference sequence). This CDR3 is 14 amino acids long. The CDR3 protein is CAWEHSQKTNGYTF. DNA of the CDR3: TGTGCCTGGGAACACTCACAGAAGACGAATGGCTACACCTTC.

In DNA form, the CDR3 reads TGTGCCAGCAGTGACATACAGAGCTCCTACGAGCAGTACTTC. It specifies CASSDIQSSYEQYF. The chain joins TRBV6-1 to TRBJ2-7; D not certain. The germline V gene encodes CDR1 MNHNS and CDR2 SASEGT. The V gene lost 3 bases and the J gene lost 0 bases, with 9 bases spanning the gap. The CDR3 totals 14 residues.

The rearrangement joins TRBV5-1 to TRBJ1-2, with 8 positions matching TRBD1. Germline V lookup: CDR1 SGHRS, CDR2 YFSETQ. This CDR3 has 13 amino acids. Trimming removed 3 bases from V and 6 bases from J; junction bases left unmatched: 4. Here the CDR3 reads CASSSDRVDGYTF. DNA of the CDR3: TGCGCCAGCAGCTCGGACAGGGTGGATGGCTACACCTTC. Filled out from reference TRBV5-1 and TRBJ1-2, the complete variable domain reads KAGVTQTPRYLIKTRGQQVTLSCSPISGHRSVSWYQQTPGQGLQFLFEYFSETQRNKGNFPGRFSGRQFSNSRSEMNVSTLELGDSALYLCASSSDRVDGYTFGSGTRLTVV.

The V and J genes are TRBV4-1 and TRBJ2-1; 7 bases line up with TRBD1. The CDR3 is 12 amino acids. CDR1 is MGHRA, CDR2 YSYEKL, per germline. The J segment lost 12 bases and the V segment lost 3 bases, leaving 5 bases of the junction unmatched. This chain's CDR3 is CASSHEDRVQFF. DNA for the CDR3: TGCGCCAGCAGCCACGAAGACAGGGTGCAGTTCTTC.

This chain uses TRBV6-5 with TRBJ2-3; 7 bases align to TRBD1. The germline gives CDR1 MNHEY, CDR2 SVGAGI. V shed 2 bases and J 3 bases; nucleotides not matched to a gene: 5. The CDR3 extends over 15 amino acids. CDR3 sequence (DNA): TGTGCCAGCAGTTACAGAGGGACAGCGACAGATACGCAGTATTTT. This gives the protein CASSYRGTATDTQYF.

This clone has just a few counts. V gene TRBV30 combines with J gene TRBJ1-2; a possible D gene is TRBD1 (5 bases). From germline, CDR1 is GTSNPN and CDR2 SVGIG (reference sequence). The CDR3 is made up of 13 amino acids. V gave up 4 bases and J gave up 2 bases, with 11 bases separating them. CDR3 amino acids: CAWKGQQNYGYTF. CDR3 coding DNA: TGTGCCTGGAAAGGACAACAGAACTATGGCTACACCTTC.

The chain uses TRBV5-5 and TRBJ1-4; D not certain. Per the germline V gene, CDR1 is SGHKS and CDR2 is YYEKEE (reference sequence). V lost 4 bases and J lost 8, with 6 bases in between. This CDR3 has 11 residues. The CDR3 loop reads CASSPGEKLFF. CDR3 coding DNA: TGTGCCAGCAGCCCCGGGGAAAAACTGTTTTTT. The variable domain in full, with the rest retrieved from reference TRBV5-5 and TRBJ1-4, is DAGVTQSPTHLIKTRGQQVTLRCSPISGHKSVSWYQQVLGQGPQFIFQYYEKEERGRGNFPDRFSARQFPNYSSELNVNALLLGDSALYLCASSPGEKLFFGSGTQLSVL.

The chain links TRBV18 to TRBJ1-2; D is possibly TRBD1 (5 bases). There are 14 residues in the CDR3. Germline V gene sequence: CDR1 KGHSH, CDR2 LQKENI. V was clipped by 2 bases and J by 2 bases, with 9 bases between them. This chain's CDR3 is CASSPRAGNYGYTF. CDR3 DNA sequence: TGTGCCAGCTCACCAAGGGCAGGGAACTATGGCTACACCTTC.

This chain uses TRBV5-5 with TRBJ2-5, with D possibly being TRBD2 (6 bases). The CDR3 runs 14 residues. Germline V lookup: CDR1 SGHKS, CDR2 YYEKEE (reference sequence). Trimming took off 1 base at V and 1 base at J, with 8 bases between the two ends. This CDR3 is CASSLNSGQETQYF. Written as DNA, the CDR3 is TGTGCCAGCAGCTTGAATAGCGGCCAAGAGACCCAGTACTTC.